The 26 T cell receptor beta chains listed next were all sequenced from one sample in a study of cytomegalovirus exposure and HLA in healthy donors. A multiplex PCR was run with 60 Vbeta primers and 13 Jbeta primers. Generated by immunoSEQ multiplex PCR, the TCRdb table keeps only in-frame clones and is missing some. The sample shows around 110,000 clones, roughly 80% of them seen only once. The sequenced sample was PBMCs. The source of these receptors is a man under 40 in good health and CMV-seropositive.

The chain couples TRBV7-9 to TRBJ1-2; 7 bases align to TRBD1. Germline V gene data show CDR1 as SEHNR and CDR2 as FQNEAQ (reference sequence). The CDR3 is made up of 14 amino acids. V dropped 5 bases and J dropped 10; count of bases not matched to a gene: 13. The CDR3 DNA sequence: TGTGCCAGCAGCACCCTGGACAGGCACCGTTCCTACACCTTC. Residues: CASSTLDRHRSYTF. The full variable domain, rest sourced from reference TRBV7-9 and TRBJ1-2, is DTGVSQNPRHKITKRGQNVTFRCDPISEHNRLYWYRQTLGQGPEFLTYFQNEAQLEKSRLLSDRFSAERPKGSFSTLEIQRTEQGDSAMYLCASSTLDRHRSYTFGSGTRLTVV.

The gene calls are TRBV10-3 and TRBJ1-1; 10 bases are a match to TRBD1. The CDR3 consists of 18 residues. With 5 bases clipped from V and 0 bases from J, the junction kept 12 bases outside the gene matches. Germline V gene data show CDR1 as ENHRY and CDR2 as SYGVKD. The CDR3 reads CAISNRQGAVSLNTEAFF. CDR3 coding DNA: TGTGCCATCAGTAACCGACAGGGGGCGGTCAGCCTGAACACTGAAGCTTTCTTT.

The sample holds a few counts of this clone. For the CDR3, the DNA is TGTGCCAGCAGTTCCGAAAGGGGGCTAGGCAATCAGCCCCAGCATTTT. This gives the protein CASSSERGLGNQPQHF. The chain couples TRBV27 to TRBJ1-5, with TRBD1 identical over 7 bases. This CDR3 is built from 16 residues. Unmatched junction bases numbered 8, after V lost 4 bases and J lost 2 bases. Per the germline V gene, CDR1 is MNHEY and CDR2 is SMNVEV (reference sequence).

This chain connects TRBV5-1 to TRBJ2-5, with D possibly matching TRBD2 (6 bases). From germline, CDR1 is SGHRS and CDR2 YFSETQ. The CDR3 spans 16 residues. V lost 0 bases and J lost 5, with 17 bases in between. In DNA form, the CDR3 reads TGCGCCAGCAGCTTGGGACCGACTAGGGGTATGGAGACCCAGTACTTC. Protein product: CASSLGPTRGMETQYF.

This clone appeared a few times. V usage is TRBV2 and J usage is TRBJ1-5, with 8 positions matching TRBD1. The CDR3 consists of 15 residues. The ends lost 6 bases at V and 2 bases at J; junction bases unmatched: 6. CDR1 and CDR2 from the germline V gene are SNHLY and FYNNEI. The CDR3 DNA reads TGTGCCAGCAGCAAGGACAGGGTGGGCAATCAGCCCCAGCATTTT. This translates into CASSKDRVGNQPQHF.

This clone was seen a handful of times. V gene TRBV29-1 combines with J gene TRBJ1-2; a weak D match, TRBD1 (5 bases). CDR1 and CDR2 (germline): SQVTM, ANQGSEA. Trimming removed 3 bases at V and 7 bases at J, with 24 bases between. CDR3 length: 16 residues. CDR3 bases: TGCAGCGTTGAGGTTTTAGGGGTGTCGAATTCTGGTGGCTACACCTTC. The encoded protein is CSVEVLGVSNSGGYTF.

The chain links TRBV28 to TRBJ2-7; TRBD1 agrees at 9 bases. The germline CDR1 and CDR2 sequences are MDHEN and SYDVKM. V dropped 6 bases and J dropped 2; count of bases not matched to a gene: 11. The CDR3 totals 16 residues. CDR3 residues: CASRGNRGLNPYEQYF. Here the CDR3 DNA reads TGTGCCAGCAGGGGAAACAGGGGGCTTAACCCCTACGAGCAGTACTTC.

For this clone: One end of the junction fails to match germline, which may point to a read error. The rearrangement joins TRBV20-1 to TRBJ2-7; D perhaps matches TRBD1 (6 bases). CDR1 and CDR2 from the germline V gene are DFQATT and SNEGSKA (reference sequence). The CDR3 extends over 11 amino acids. CDR3 DNA: TGCAGTGCTATTCGTATGGACAGCCGGGCCTTC. Its translation is CSAIRMDSRAF.

J is TRBJ2-3 and V is TRBV10-3, with D tentatively TRBD1 (5 bases). The germline gives CDR1 ENHRY, CDR2 SYGVKD. There are 15 residues in the CDR3. The germline V and J ends were trimmed by 3 bases and 1 base, with 11 bases remaining between them. CDR3 protein: CAISERGRGTDTQYF. The CDR3 nucleotides are TGTGCCATCAGTGAAAGGGGTCGGGGCACAGATACGCAGTATTTT.

CDR3 residues: CAWSGIAPESYEQYF. The CDR3 nucleotides are TGTGCCTGGAGTGGAATAGCGCCGGAAAGCTACGAGCAGTACTTC. The V call is TRBV30, the J call TRBJ2-7, with a tentative D call TRBD2 (5 bases). CDR1 and CDR2 (germline): GTSNPN, SVGIG (reference sequence). CDR3 length equals 15 residues. V was pared by 1 base and J by 3 bases, with 16 bases between.

CDR3 DNA sequence: TGTGCCACCAGCAGCCCCCCGGGGGGGCCGAATGAGCAGTTCTTC. This codes for CATSSPPGGPNEQFF. V and J are TRBV15 and TRBJ2-1, with 8 bases lining up with TRBD2. This CDR3 has 15 residues. With 3 bases clipped from V and 7 bases from J, the junction kept 8 bases outside the gene matches. Germline V lookup: CDR1 LNHNV, CDR2 YYDKDF (reference sequence).

This chain joins TRBV5-1 and TRBJ2-5; 12 nucleotides align to TRBD2. CDR1 and CDR2 (germline): SGHRS, YFSETQ. Losses at the gene ends were 0 bases for V and 5 bases for J; bases not matched to a gene: 8. CDR3 length equals 17 residues. CDR3 residues: CASSLGASGGALETQYF. CDR3 coding DNA: TGCGCCAGCAGCTTGGGAGCTAGCGGGGGGGCTCTGGAGACCCAGTACTTC.

The chain joins TRBV5-5 to TRBJ2-7; 7 positions match TRBD2. The V and J ends lost 2 bases and 2 bases, in that order; junction bases with no gene match: 7. The germline CDR1 and CDR2 sequences are SGHKS and YYEKEE (reference sequence). The CDR3 sequence is 15 residues long. The CDR3 nucleotides are TGTGCCAGCAGCTTTAGACTAGCTGATCCCTACGAGCAGTACGTC. This encodes CASSFRLADPYEQYV.

The V call is TRBV6-5, the J call TRBJ1-4, with TRBD1 matching 11 bases. Germline V gene data show CDR1 as MNHEY and CDR2 as SVGAGI. The CDR3 totals 15 residues. Losses at the gene ends were 2 bases for V and 5 bases for J; bases not matched to a gene: 1. CDR3 region: CASSYGTGGNEKLFF. CDR3 in DNA: TGTGCCAGCAGTTACGGGACAGGGGGGAATGAAAAACTGTTTTTT.

The gene calls are TRBV30 and TRBJ1-5; D is perhaps TRBD1 (5 bases). Between the trimmed V and J ends, which lost 0 bases and 5 bases, there was a span of 8 bases. This CDR3 contains 13 residues. The germline V gene encodes CDR1 GTSNPN and CDR2 SVGIG (reference sequence). The CDR3 DNA reads as TGTGCCTGGAGTGTAAGGGGCCATCAGCCCCAGCATTTT. Encoded protein: CAWSVRGHQPQHF.

The J gene is TRBJ1-3, the V gene TRBV9; D remains unclear. Looked up from germline, CDR1 is SGDLS and CDR2 is YYNGEE. The V end was cut by 0 bases, the J end by 4 bases, with 11 bases between. This CDR3 is built from 15 residues. The CDR3 region is CASSVAGGRGNTIYF. Written as DNA, the CDR3 is TGTGCCAGCAGCGTAGCTGGAGGGCGGGGAAACACCATATATTTT.

J is TRBJ2-1 and V is TRBV10-1; possibly TRBD1 for D (5 bases). V was clipped by 3 bases and J by 8 bases, with 17 bases between them. Germline CDR1 is WNHNN and CDR2 is SYGVQD (reference sequence). The CDR3 loop spans 15 amino acids. CDR3 in DNA: TGCGCCAGCAGTGAAGGGGCCGGACGTTGGTATGAGCAGTTCTTC. Its protein product is CASSEGAGRWYEQFF.

The rearrangement links TRBV19 to TRBJ1-4; a possible D gene is TRBD1 (5 bases). Trimming took 2 bases from V and 7 from J, leaving 14 bases between them. There are 15 residues in the CDR3. The V gene's germline CDR1 is LNHDA and CDR2 SQIVND (reference sequence). As DNA, the CDR3 is TGTGCCAGTAGTATATATCGGGGGTTGAGTGAAAAACTGTTTTTT. It translates to CASSIYRGLSEKLFF.

The rearrangement uses TRBV28 and TRBJ2-7; no definite D call. CDR1 is MDHEN and CDR2 is SYDVKM in the germline V gene. Trimming shortened V by 8 bases and J by 3 bases, and 17 bases separated the two germline ends. CDR3 length: 14 amino acids. This chain's CDR3 is CASRQRGRNYEQYV. The CDR3, as DNA: TGTGCCAGCCGCCAACGAGGCCGGAACTACGAGCAGTACGTC.

The rearrangement uses TRBV5-4 and TRBJ2-6; D ambiguous. The germline V and J ends were trimmed by 3 bases and 0 bases, with 4 bases remaining between them. This CDR3 comprises 14 residues. CDR1 is SGHNT and CDR2 is YYREEE in the germline V gene (reference sequence). The CDR3 DNA is TGTGCCAGCAGCTCCTACTCTGGGGCCAACGTCCTGACTTTC. Translated, it gives CASSSYSGANVLTF.

This chain links TRBV9 with TRBJ1-2, with D uncertain. The CDR3 extends over 14 amino acids. The germline CDR1 and CDR2 sequences are SGDLS and YYNGEE. V dropped 2 bases and J dropped 4 bases, with 12 bases sitting between them. The CDR3 here is CASSVGPNAYGYTF. CDR3 sequence (DNA): TGTGCCAGCAGCGTGGGCCCCAACGCCTATGGCTACACCTTC. Full variable domain (outside the CDR3, taken from reference TRBV9 and TRBJ1-2): DSGVTQTPKHLITATGQRVTLRCSPRSGDLSVYWYQQSLDQGLQFLIQYYNGEERAKGNILERFSAQQFPDLHSELNLSSLELGDSALYFCASSVGPNAYGYTFGSGTRLTVV.

The chain is built from TRBV6-5 and TRBJ1-1; weak D call: TRBD1 (6 bases). Per germline, CDR1 MNHEY and CDR2 SVGAGI. The CDR3 sequence is 15 residues long. The V end was cut by 9 bases, the J end by 7 bases, with 24 bases between. The CDR3 loop reads CASRQASRDYIEAFF. Written as DNA, the CDR3 is TGTGCCAGTAGACAGGCCTCCCGGGACTACATTGAAGCTTTCTTT.

The chain combines TRBV5-1 with TRBJ2-7; D is possibly TRBD2 (6 bases). Deletions cut 3 bases from V and 6 bases from J, with 16 bases between. CDR1 SGHRS and CDR2 YFSETQ come from the germline V gene. The CDR3 is made up of 14 amino acids. This chain's CDR3 is CASSSGTEWGEQYF. CDR3 nucleotides: TGCGCCAGCAGCTCAGGGACTGAATGGGGCGAGCAGTACTTC.

This chain uses TRBV18 with TRBJ2-7; 7 nucleotides line up with TRBD1. This CDR3 spans 15 amino acids. CDR1 KGHSH and CDR2 LQKENI come from the germline V gene. Trimming removed 0 bases from V and 3 bases from J; junction bases left unmatched: 5. CDR3 region: CASSPPGQVDYEQYF. In DNA, the CDR3 is TGTGCCAGCTCACCACCCGGACAGGTAGACTACGAGCAGTACTTC.

The chain couples TRBV18 to TRBJ1-5, with 8 bases aligning to TRBD1. The trim removed 6 bases at V and 7 bases at J, leaving 8 bases unmatched. The CDR3 is made up of 14 amino acids. Germline V lookup: CDR1 KGHSH, CDR2 LQKENI. The CDR3 sequence is CASSQGAGEQPQHF. The CDR3 nucleotides read TGTGCCAGCTCCCAGGGGGCCGGGGAACAGCCCCAGCATTTT.

This clone was seen just once. V is TRBV7-2 and J is TRBJ2-3; D may be TRBD2 (5 bases). The CDR3 length is 14 residues. Germline V gives CDR1 SGHTA, CDR2 FQGNSA. V was shortened by 1 base and J by 2 bases, with 7 bases between the two germline ends. The CDR3: CASSLGLPTDTQYF. In nucleotides, the CDR3 is TGTGCCAGCAGCTTAGGACTACCCACAGATACGCAGTATTTT.